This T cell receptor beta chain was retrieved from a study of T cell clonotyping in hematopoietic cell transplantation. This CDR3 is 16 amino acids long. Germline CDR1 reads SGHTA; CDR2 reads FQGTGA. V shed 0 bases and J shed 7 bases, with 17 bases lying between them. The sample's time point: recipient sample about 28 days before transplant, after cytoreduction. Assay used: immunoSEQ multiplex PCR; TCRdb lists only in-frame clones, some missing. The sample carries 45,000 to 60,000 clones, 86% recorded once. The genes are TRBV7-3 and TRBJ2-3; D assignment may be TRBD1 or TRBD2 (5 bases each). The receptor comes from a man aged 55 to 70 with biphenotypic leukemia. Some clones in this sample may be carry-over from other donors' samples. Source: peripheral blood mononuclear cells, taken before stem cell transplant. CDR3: CASSLTGGVGSYTQYF. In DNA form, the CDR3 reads TGTGCCAGCAGCTTAACTGGGGGAGTGGGTTCTTATACGCAGTATTTT.